The clone carrying this T cell receptor (beta chain) is classed as medium-sized (0.01 to 0.1%) by frequency. 10X single-cell V(D)J and 5' gene-expression libraries profiled CSF cells. TCRdb re-called the 10x single-cell sequencing reads and catalogs CDR3 proteins one per entry, DNA excluded. In all, the sample yields 1,500 to 2,000 distinct CDR3 sequences. The sample originates from a study of CD8 T cells in cerebrospinal fluid in Alzheimer's disease. Germline CDR1 reads SEHNR; CDR2 reads FQNEAQ (reference sequence). The CDR3 contains 14 residues. What was sequenced was cerebrospinal fluid. The TCR was taken from a human donor in good health. The chain recombines TRBV7-9 with TRBJ2-7; the TCRdb call, TRBD1, lacks DNA for checking. CDR3 sequence reads: CASSIQGGGYEQYF.